The 6 T cell receptor beta chains given below trace back to one sample, sequenced in a study of OX40 agonist ivuxolimab in advanced cancers. Assay used: immunoSEQ multiplex PCR; TCRdb lists only in-frame clones, some missing. This sample carries some 87,000 clones, 75% to 95% of them seen once, and the ten largest clones take approximately 0.43%. Sequenced here: CD4+ or CD8+ T cells sorted from blood, sampled in a trial of the OX40 agonist ivuxolimab. The receptors come from an adult with an advanced solid tumor such as melanoma, head and neck, liver or kidney cancer.

The CDR3 region has the DNA TGTGCCAGCAGTGAAGGGCTCGCCGATGAGCAGTTCTTC. This encodes CASSEGLADEQFF. V usage is TRBV2 and J usage is TRBJ2-1; D ambiguous. The ends were cut back, 1 base at V and 8 bases at J, with 9 bases in the middle. Germline V CDR1 and CDR2: SNHLY, FYNNEI. CDR3 size: 13 residues.

This chain joins TRBV29-1 and TRBJ2-3; maybe TRBD1 (6 bases). The V gene's germline CDR1 is SQVTM and CDR2 ANQGSEA. V gave up 1 base and J gave up 0 bases, with 11 bases separating them. CDR3 length: 15 residues. As DNA, the CDR3 is TGCAGCGTTGAAGGAGGACAGCTCAGCACAGATACGCAGTATTTT. Translation gives CSVEGGQLSTDTQYF.

The rearrangement joins TRBV10-3 to TRBJ2-5; D call uncertain. Per the germline V gene, CDR1 is ENHRY and CDR2 is SYGVKD. This CDR3 is 13 amino acids long. The V and J ends lost 4 bases and 1 base respectively, with 7 bases between them. The CDR3 is CAISGEPQETQYF. The CDR3 coding sequence is TGTGCCATCAGTGGAGAACCCCAAGAGACCCAGTACTTC.

The sample holds a few counts of this clone. This chain connects TRBV10-3 to TRBJ1-1; no clear D gene. This CDR3 contains 13 residues. The germline V gene has CDR1 ENHRY and CDR2 SYGVKD. V was pared by 1 base and J by 0 bases, with 3 bases between. CDR3 protein: CAISELMNTEAFF. Here the CDR3 DNA reads TGTGCCATCAGTGAGTTGATGAACACTGAAGCTTTCTTT.

The chain couples TRBV6-5 to TRBJ2-3, with 8 bases matching TRBD1. The CDR3 length is 16 residues. V shed 2 bases and J 6 bases; nucleotides not matched to a gene: 10. CDR1 MNHEY and CDR2 SVGAGI come from the germline V gene. CDR3 in amino acids: CASSYDRGLLVDTQYF. The CDR3 bases are TGTGCCAGCAGTTACGACAGGGGCCTTTTAGTGGATACGCAGTATTTT.

This chain links TRBV12-5 with TRBJ1-5; tentatively, D is TRBD1 (6 bases). V was cut by 2 bases and J by 6 bases, with 8 bases left in between. Germline V gives CDR1 LGHNT, CDR2 FRNRAP. This CDR3 spans 13 amino acids. The CDR3 DNA reads as TGTGCTAGTGGTTTGTCACAGGGTCAGCCCCAGCATTTT. Protein product: CASGLSQGQPQHF.